This T cell receptor beta chain was obtained from a study of beta chain features in type 1 diabetes. The sequenced template was cDNA made from the entire isolated RNA. Naive, central memory and regulatory T cell samples averaged about 3.57 million reads. Profiling relied on immunoSEQ multiplex PCR, and the TCRdb table lists in-frame clones only, not all of them. The repertoire consists of some 640,000 clones, with over 12% occurring once and the leading ten covering 0.03% to 0.045%. Study observations and caveats: Short templates might get an advantage during PCR, and this would be equal in patients and controls. Across all four CD4+ subsets, people with type 1 diabetes showed modestly shorter TCRB CDR3s.

This CDR3 has 15 amino acids. V was shortened by 5 bases and J by 2 bases, with 15 bases between the two germline ends. Per germline, CDR1 SGHAT and CDR2 FQDESV (reference sequence). Purity of each sorted population was above 98%. This clone has just a few counts. The antigen is not known. The TCR was taken from a man younger than 35 with type 1 diabetes. The sequencing input was naive CD4+ T cells from blood. The gene calls are TRBV11-1 and TRBJ2-5; tentative D call: TRBD1 (6 bases). The CDR3 DNA follows: TGTGCCAGCAGCCCCAGGGGTTCGTCGCAAGAGACCCAGTACTTC. Its protein is CASSPRGSSQETQYF.